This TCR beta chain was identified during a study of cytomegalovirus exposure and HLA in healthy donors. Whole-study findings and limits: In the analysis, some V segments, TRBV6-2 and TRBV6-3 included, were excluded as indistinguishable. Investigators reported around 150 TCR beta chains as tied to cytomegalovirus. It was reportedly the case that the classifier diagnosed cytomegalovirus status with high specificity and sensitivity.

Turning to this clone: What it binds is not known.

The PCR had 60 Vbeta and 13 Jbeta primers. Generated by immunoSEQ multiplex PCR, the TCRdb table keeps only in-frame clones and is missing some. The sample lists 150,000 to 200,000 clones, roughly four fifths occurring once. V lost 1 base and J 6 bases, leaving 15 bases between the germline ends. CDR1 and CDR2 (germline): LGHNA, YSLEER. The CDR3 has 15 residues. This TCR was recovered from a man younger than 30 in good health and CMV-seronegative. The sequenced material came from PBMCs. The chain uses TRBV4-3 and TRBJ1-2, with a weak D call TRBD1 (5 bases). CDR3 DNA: TGCGCCAGCAGCCAAGGGTTAGGGGTTTTCGATGGCTACACCTTC. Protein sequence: CASSQGLGVFDGYTF.